The T cell receptor beta chain under discussion was sequenced for a study of molecular identifiers for immune sequencing clone quantification. With regard to this clonotype: Its antigen is still unknown. A much more abundant neighbour one base away suggests this may be a read error.

General observations from the study: Barcodes shared by identical TCR molecules could lead to underestimated sizes of highly expanded clones.

Listed TCR primers and previously described methods were used for bulk TCR libraries. TCRdb analysed the PCR reads with MiXCR anew, one entry per CDR3 protein. The table lists about 65,000 distinct CDR3 sequences, over 15% of them singletons. Sorting captured naive CD8 T cells as CD8+CD4-CCR7+CD45RA+. The CDR3 runs 12 residues. The germline V gene encodes CDR1 KGHDR and CDR2 SFDVKD. The TCR was taken from a human donor in good health. Some libraries in this study had Jurkat cell RNA spiked in. The J gene is TRBJ2-7, the V gene TRBV24-1, with D possibly being TRBD1 (5 bases). What was sequenced was naive CD8+ T cells from blood, with Jurkat cell RNA spiked in. Regarding subset: FACS-sorted CD8+CD4-CCR7+CD45RA+ naive T cells. The CDR3 protein is CATGDPREGEYF. CDR3 DNA sequence: TGTGCCACCGGTGACCCAAGAGAAGGGGAATACTTC.